These T cell receptor beta chains were read from a single sample in a study of metastatic and nonmetastatic thyroid tumors. MiXCR re-clonotyped the PCR reads for TCRdb. Here the sample spans roughly 30,000 clones, 10% to 12% being singletons. Source material: blood. The receptors originated from a female donor with papillary thyroid cancer or a benign thyroid nodule (not recorded which). Some clones in this sample may be carry-over from other donors' samples. Both conserved end residues are part of each CDR3. The D gene is left open where the match is weak. Where a row states a size, it is once, few, many or the class of an expanded clone; other rows omit it.

cdr3_aa: CASSLGPGIYGYTF
clone_size: many
v_call: TRBV7-9
j_call: TRBJ1-2
d_call: .

cdr3_aa: CASSLSGQVVTQHF
clone_size: few
v_call: TRBV28
j_call: TRBJ1-5
d_call: TRBD1

cdr3_aa: CASSYSTGTSANTGELFF
clone_size: medium-sized
v_call: TRBV6-2/TRBV6-3
j_call: TRBJ2-2
d_call: .

cdr3_aa: CASSGTGYFGRNTEAFF
clone_size: many
v_call: TRBV11-1
j_call: TRBJ1-1
d_call: TRBD1

cdr3_aa: CSANIDTSGTEAFF
clone_size: many
v_call: TRBV20-1
j_call: TRBJ1-1
d_call: .

cdr3_aa: CSARRRRQETQHF
clone_size: .
v_call: TRBV20-1
j_call: TRBJ2-5
d_call: .

cdr3_aa: CASSLASFPSVDEQFF
clone_size: .
v_call: TRBV5-1
j_call: TRBJ2-1
d_call: .

cdr3_aa: CASSPLNLADETQYF
clone_size: many
v_call: TRBV4-1
j_call: TRBJ2-5
d_call: .

cdr3_aa: CASSSWTGSNTGELFF
clone_size: many
v_call: TRBV7-3
j_call: TRBJ2-2
d_call: TRBD1

cdr3_aa: CASSSRDSYGYTF
clone_size: many
v_call: TRBV6-2/TRBV6-3
j_call: TRBJ1-2
d_call: TRBD1

cdr3_aa: CASSVQRGSTDTQYF
clone_size: medium-sized
v_call: TRBV6-1
j_call: TRBJ2-3
d_call: TRBD2

cdr3_aa: CASSSGNTPEQYF
clone_size: .
v_call: TRBV28
j_call: TRBJ2-7
d_call: .

cdr3_aa: CASSLGGGLNAFF
clone_size: few
v_call: TRBV11-2
j_call: TRBJ1-1
d_call: .

cdr3_aa: CASSVGQDRGYYGYTF
clone_size: once
v_call: TRBV9
j_call: TRBJ1-2
d_call: .

cdr3_aa: CASSHPWSGGPSGGYTF
clone_size: many
v_call: TRBV28
j_call: TRBJ1-2
d_call: .

cdr3_aa: CASSYDSKLAGPQHF
clone_size: few
v_call: TRBV6-2/TRBV6-3
j_call: TRBJ1-5
d_call: .

cdr3_aa: CASSIKPSGRAANEQFF
clone_size: many
v_call: TRBV19
j_call: TRBJ2-1
d_call: TRBD2

cdr3_aa: CASSFRLNTEAFF
clone_size: many
v_call: TRBV19
j_call: TRBJ1-1
d_call: .

cdr3_aa: CASSLGQGFTDTQYF
clone_size: few
v_call: TRBV5-1
j_call: TRBJ2-3
d_call: .

cdr3_aa: CASRFGEVGNSPLHF
clone_size: .
v_call: TRBV7-9
j_call: TRBJ1-6
d_call: .

cdr3_aa: CASARGSGPLHF
clone_size: medium-sized
v_call: TRBV12-3/TRBV12-4
j_call: TRBJ1-6
d_call: .

cdr3_aa: CASSRVPGPSSYNEQFF
clone_size: many
v_call: TRBV9
j_call: TRBJ2-1
d_call: .

cdr3_aa: CASSRRDTYNEQFF
clone_size: many
v_call: TRBV13
j_call: TRBJ2-1
d_call: .

cdr3_aa: CASNLRPEHYEQYF
clone_size: many
v_call: TRBV2
j_call: TRBJ2-7
d_call: .

cdr3_aa: CASTQDRPETQYF
clone_size: .
v_call: TRBV7-2
j_call: TRBJ2-5
d_call: TRBD1

cdr3_aa: CASSETVRTEAFF
clone_size: many
v_call: TRBV18
j_call: TRBJ1-1
d_call: .

cdr3_aa: CASSAINEQFF
clone_size: many
v_call: TRBV2
j_call: TRBJ2-1
d_call: .

cdr3_aa: CASSQEPGLVTEAFF
clone_size: many
v_call: TRBV4-1
j_call: TRBJ1-1
d_call: .

cdr3_aa: CASSLGGLTGELFF
clone_size: many
v_call: TRBV12-3/TRBV12-4
j_call: TRBJ2-2
d_call: .